This TCR beta chain was recorded in a study of blood T cell repertoires in COVID-19. This CDR3 contains 14 residues. Germline V gives CDR1 KGHSH, CDR2 LQKENI. The V end was cut by 5 bases, the J end by 3 bases, with 13 bases between. Assay: immunoSEQ multiplex PCR; the TCRdb copy retains only in-frame clones and omits some. The repertoire consists of 280,000 or so clones, with over 75% occurring once and the leading ten covering about 14%. The chain links TRBV18 to TRBJ1-2; possibly TRBD1 for D (5 bases). The clonotype originates from a human donor in a cohort sampled during active COVID-19. The material sequenced was peripheral blood. The DNA of the CDR3 is TGTGCCAGCTCAGAGGGGAGGACCTACTATGGCTACACCTTC. This gives the protein CASSEGRTYYGYTF.